This TCR beta chain was captured in a study of blood T cell repertoires in COVID-19. Overall study: There were acute and convalescent COVID-19 samples, and they came from the United States, Italy and Spain. PBMCs, B-cell-depleted T cells, or T cells provided the cDNA or gDNA that made up the material.

Trimming took 5 bases from V and 5 from J; bases not matched to a gene: 8. Germline lookup yields CDR1 MNHEY and CDR2 SMNVEV (reference sequence). This CDR3 is built from 15 residues. In the original workflow: Reference gene primers were amplified, and this amplification served to estimate nucleated cell counts. Data came from immunoSEQ multiplex PCR; TCRdb stores just in-frame clones and leaves some out. V and J calls and clone size are as listed in that table; D and trimming were resolved from the DNA. The table has about 220,000 clones, around 81% seen once; the top ten hold more than 10%. This TCR came from a human donor in a cohort sampled during active COVID-19. The sample was peripheral blood. The V gene is TRBV27, the J gene TRBJ1-4; 7 nucleotides agree with TRBD1. CDR3 in amino acids: CASSTQTGLNEKLFF. CDR3 nucleotide sequence: TGTGCCAGCAGTACGCAGACAGGGCTGAATGAAAAACTGTTTTTT.